One sample yielded the 3 T cell receptor beta chains listed below, sequenced in a study of blood T cell repertoires in COVID-19. TCRdb keeps only in-frame clones here, not all; method: immunoSEQ multiplex PCR. The table records about 77,000 clones, under 95% of them present only once. Sequencing used peripheral blood. The receptors originated from a woman older than 75 with active or convalescent COVID-19.

The rearrangement links TRBV5-1 to TRBJ2-5, with 10 bases identical to TRBD2. The CDR3 contains 16 residues. From germline, CDR1 is SGHRS and CDR2 YFSETQ. With V trimmed by 1 base and J by 2 bases, 5 bases remained unmatched. The CDR3 nucleotides are TGCGCCAGCAGCTTGATTAGCGGGGGGCCTCAAGAGACCCAGTACTTC. Protein: CASSLISGGPQETQYF.

V is TRBV27 and J is TRBJ2-5; D gene ambiguous. The germline V and J ends were trimmed by 2 bases and 1 base, with 5 bases remaining between them. Germline CDR1 MNHEY, CDR2 SMNVEV (reference sequence). The CDR3 sequence is 13 residues long. The CDR3 DNA sequence: TGTGCCAGCAGTTTAAGAGCCCAAGAGACCCAGTACTTC. This sequence encodes CASSLRAQETQYF.

The chain uses TRBV9 and TRBJ1-4; no definite D call. Germline V gene data show CDR1 as SGDLS and CDR2 as YYNGEE. The CDR3 sequence is 13 residues long. V was clipped by 3 bases and J by 8 bases, with 11 bases between them. The CDR3 region is CASSEGGREKLFF. Written as DNA, the CDR3 is TGTGCCAGCAGCGAGGGAGGGAGGGAAAAACTGTTTTTT.